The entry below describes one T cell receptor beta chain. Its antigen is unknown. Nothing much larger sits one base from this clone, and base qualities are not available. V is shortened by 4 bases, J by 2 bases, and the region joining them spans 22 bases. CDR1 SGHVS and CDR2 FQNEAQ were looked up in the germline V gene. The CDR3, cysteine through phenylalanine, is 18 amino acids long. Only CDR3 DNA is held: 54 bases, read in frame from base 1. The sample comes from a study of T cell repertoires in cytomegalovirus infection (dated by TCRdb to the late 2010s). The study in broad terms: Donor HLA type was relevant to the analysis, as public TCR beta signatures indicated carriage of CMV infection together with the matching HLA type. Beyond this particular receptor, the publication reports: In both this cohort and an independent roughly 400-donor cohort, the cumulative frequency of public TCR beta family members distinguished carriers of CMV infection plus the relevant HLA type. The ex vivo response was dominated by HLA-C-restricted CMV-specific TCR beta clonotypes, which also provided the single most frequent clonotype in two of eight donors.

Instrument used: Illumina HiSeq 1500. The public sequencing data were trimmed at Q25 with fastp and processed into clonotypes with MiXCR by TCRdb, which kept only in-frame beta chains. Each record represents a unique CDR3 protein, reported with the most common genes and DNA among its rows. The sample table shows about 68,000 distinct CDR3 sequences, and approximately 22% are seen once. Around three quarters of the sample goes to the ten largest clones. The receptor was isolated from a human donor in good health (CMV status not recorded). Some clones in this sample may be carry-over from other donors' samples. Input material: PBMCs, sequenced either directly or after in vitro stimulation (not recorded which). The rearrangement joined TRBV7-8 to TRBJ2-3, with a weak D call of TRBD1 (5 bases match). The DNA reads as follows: TGTGCCAGCAGCTCAAACACTGGGTACAGGCGACACACAGATACGCAGTATTTT. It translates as CASSSNTGYRRHTDTQYF. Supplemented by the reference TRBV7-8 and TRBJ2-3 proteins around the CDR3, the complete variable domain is GAGVSQSPRYKVAKRGQDVALRCDPISGHVSLFWYQQALGQGPEFLTYFQNEAQLDKSGLPSDRFFAERPEGSVSTLKIQRTQQEDSAVYLCASSSNTGYRRHTDTQYFGPGTRLTVL.